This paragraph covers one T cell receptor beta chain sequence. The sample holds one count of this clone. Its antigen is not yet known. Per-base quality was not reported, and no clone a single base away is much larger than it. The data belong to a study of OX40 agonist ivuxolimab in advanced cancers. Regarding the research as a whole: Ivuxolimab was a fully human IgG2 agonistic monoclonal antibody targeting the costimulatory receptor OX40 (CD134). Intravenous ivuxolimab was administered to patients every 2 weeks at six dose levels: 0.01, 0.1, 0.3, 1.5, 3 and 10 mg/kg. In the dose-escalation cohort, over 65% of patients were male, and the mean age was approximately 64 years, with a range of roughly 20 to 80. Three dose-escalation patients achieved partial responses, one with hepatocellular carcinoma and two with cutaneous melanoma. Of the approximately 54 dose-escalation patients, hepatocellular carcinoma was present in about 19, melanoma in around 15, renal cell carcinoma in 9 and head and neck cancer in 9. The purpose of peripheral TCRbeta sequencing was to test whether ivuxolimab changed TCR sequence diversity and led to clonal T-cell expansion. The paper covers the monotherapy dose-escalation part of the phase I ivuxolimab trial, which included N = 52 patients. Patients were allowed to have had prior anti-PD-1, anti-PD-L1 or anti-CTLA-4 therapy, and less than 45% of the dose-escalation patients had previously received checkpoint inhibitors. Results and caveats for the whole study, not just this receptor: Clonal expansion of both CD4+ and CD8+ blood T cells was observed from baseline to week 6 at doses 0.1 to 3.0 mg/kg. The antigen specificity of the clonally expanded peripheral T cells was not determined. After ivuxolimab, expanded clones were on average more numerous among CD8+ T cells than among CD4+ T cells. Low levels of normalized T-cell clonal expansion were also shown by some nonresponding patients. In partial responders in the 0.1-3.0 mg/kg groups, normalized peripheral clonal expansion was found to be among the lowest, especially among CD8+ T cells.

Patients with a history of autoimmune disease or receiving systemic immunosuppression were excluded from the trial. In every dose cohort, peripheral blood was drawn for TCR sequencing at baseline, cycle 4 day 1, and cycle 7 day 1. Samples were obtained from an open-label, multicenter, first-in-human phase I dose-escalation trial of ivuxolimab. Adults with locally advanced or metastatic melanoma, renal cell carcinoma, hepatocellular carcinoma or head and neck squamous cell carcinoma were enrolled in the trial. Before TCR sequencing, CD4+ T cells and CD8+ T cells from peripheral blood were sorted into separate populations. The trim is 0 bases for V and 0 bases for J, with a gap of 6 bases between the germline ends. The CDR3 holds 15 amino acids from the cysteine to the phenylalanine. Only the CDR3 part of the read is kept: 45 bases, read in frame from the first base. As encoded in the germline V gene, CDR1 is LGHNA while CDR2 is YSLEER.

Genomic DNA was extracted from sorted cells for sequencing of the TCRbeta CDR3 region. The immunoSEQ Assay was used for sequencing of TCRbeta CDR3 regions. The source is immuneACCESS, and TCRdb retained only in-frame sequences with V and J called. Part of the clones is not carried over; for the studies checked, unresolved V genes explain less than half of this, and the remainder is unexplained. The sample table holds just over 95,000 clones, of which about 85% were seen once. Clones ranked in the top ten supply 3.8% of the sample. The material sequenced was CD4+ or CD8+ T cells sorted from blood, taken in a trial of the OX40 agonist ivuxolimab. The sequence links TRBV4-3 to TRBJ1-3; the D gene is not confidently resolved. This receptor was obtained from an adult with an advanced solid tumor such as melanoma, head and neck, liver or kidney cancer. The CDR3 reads CASSQDFGSGNTIYF. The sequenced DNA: TGCGCCAGCAGCCAAGATTTCGGCTCTGGAAACACCATATATTTT.